This TCR beta chain was found in a study of blood T cells in healthy people across ages (dated by TCRdb to between 2014 and 2017). Notes on the research overall: In model experiments, roughly one uniquely barcoded TCR beta cDNA molecule per two T cells was captured by template switching. Age-related changes in TCR beta repertoire diversity were measured in the study by deep sequencing normalized with unique cDNA molecular identifiers. Four age groups were formed from the donors: young (average 16 years), middle-aged (just under 40), aged (about 68) and long-lived (about 75). To avoid experimental bias, donors of different ages were distributed randomly across sequencing lanes. Two additional independent replicas of 1 million unique cDNA reads from the same blood draw were analyzed for two donors (one aged 18 to 29 and one aged 80 or older). General conclusions and limits of the study: Compared with the aged group, more naive CD4+ T cells, fewer expanded clones and increased TCR diversity were shown by the long-lived group, suggesting age selection. Estimates of total diversity from one million sequenced T cells were regarded as lower bounds and underestimates. There was a strong correlation between observed TCR beta diversity and the percentage of naive T cells measured by flow cytometry. Because the CMV infection status of the donors was unknown, age-related changes in expanded clonotypes may potentially have been confounded. Since profiling was done on bulk unsorted PBMCs, naive and antigen-experienced compartments could not be conclusively compared. Observed TCR beta diversity per million T cells fell roughly linearly with age, and a significant reduction was already apparent by age around 40.

As regards this clonotype: Which antigen it targets is not known. One base away there is no much larger clone; base qualities are not given.

The method behind the library was 5' RACE. Sequencer: Illumina HiSeq 2500. A second roughly 6 to 12 cycle PCR used a sample-barcoded 5' primer and a J-beta primer mix. Each TCR beta cDNA molecule received a unique molecular identifier from a template-switch 5' adaptor carrying 12 random nucleotides. At least 3 million CDR3-containing paired-end reads were obtained from each sample. The Mint cDNA synthesis kit, primed by a TRBC-specific oligonucleotide, was used to synthesize first-strand cDNA from all RNA. Following uracil-DNA glycosylase treatment, all cDNA underwent a first 18-cycle PCR with the universal primers M1SS and BC2_uni_R. Turning to the authors' computational methods: Each sample was normalized by randomly selecting 1 million high-quality reads, each carrying a distinct molecular identifier. Reads sharing molecular identifiers were discarded rather than binned into consensus sequences. CDR3 identification, clonotype clustering and error correction used MiTCR with a Q25 quality threshold and the strictest error-elimination algorithm. A nonparametric unseen species model with Euler transformation was used to estimate lower-bound total TCR beta diversity. TCRdb's own reprocessing of the public reads used fastp at Q25 and MiXCR and kept productive beta chains. Here each entry gathers all rows of one CDR3 protein and keeps the most common genes and DNA. TCRdb's processing, not the study's, gives the V and J calls here. In this sample the table shows 1.2 million to 1.5 million distinct CDR3 sequences, approximately 38% of which occur a single time. Approximately 7.9% of the sample is held by the ten biggest clonotypes.

Spanning cysteine to phenylalanine, the CDR3 consists of 15 amino acids. Only CDR3 DNA remains: 45 bases, in frame from the first base. For CDR1 and CDR2, the germline V gene lists WSHSY and SAAADI. V is cut by 4 bases and J by 0 bases, and the space between the germline ends is 10 bases. Systemically healthy Caucasian individuals from Russia, approximately 39 in total and aged about 6 to 100 years, were included as donors. Each donor gave 8 to 10 milliliters of peripheral blood, drawn into EDTA-treated Vacutainer tubes. Ficoll-Paque density-gradient centrifugation was used to isolate PBMCs, with at least 6 million per sample. Trizol reagent was used to extract total RNA from the PBMCs, yielding at least 5 micrograms per sample. Naive CD45RAhigh/CD27high T cell percentages were measured by flow cytometry on a PBMC aliquot from every donor.

This TCR was sampled from a woman aged 18 to 35 in good health. The specimen sequenced was blood. This receptor chain uses TRBV10-2 and TRBJ1-3; D gene: possibly TRBD1, on 6 matching bases. The bases read TGCGCCAGCAGTGGACAGGACTTCTCTGGAAACACCATATATTTT. Translated, it gives CASSGQDFSGNTIYF.